This TCR beta chain came from a study of blood T cell repertoires in COVID-19. For the study at large: T cells, B-cell-depleted T cells, or PBMCs supplied cDNA or gDNA.

In germline, CDR1 is SGHRS, CDR2 YFSETQ. After removal of 4 bases from V and 3 bases from J, the junction contained 7 bases not matched to a gene. The length of the CDR3 is 15 residues. Per the original methods: Amplification of reference gene primers was used by the study to estimate nucleated cell counts. Method: immunoSEQ multiplex PCR; TCRdb's copy keeps in-frame clones and lacks some. V and J calls plus clone size are reproduced from that table; the DNA served to infer D and trimming. The sample lists tens of thousands of clones; about 90% were seen once. This clonotype originated in a man older than 75 in a cohort sampled during active COVID-19. Sequenced material: peripheral blood. The chain links TRBV5-1 to TRBJ2-4; 7 nucleotides align to TRBD1. In DNA, the CDR3 is TGCGCCAGCAGCAACACCGGACAGGTCAAAAACATTCAGTACTTC. It codes for CASSNTGQVKNIQYF.